This TCR beta chain is from a study of beta chain features in type 1 diabetes (dated by TCRdb to the late 2010s). Notes on the research overall: No differences in mean age, gender distribution, total cell number or subset yield were found between patients and healthy donors. In the study, TCRB repertoires of sorted circulating CD4+ T cell subsets from recently diagnosed type 1 diabetes patients were compared with those of matched healthy donors. Naive and central memory subsets were obtained from all 30 or so donors, but regulatory and stem cell-like memory subsets were isolated from only 8 patients and roughly 8 healthy donors. A total of 100 million to 140 million sorted cells were examined across all samples, and the number of cells per subset was strongly correlated with RNA yield. Points the paper makes about the study in general: Naive, central memory and regulatory TCRB repertoires appeared to be more similar among patients than among healthy donors. Shorter templates might have been favored by PCR, but patient and control samples were amplified and corrected together, so both groups would have been affected equally by any skew. At VDJ recombination sites, patients with type 1 diabetes made fewer insertions and deleted more nucleotides, a pattern implying thymic rearrangement abnormalities. Because cDNA was sequenced instead of genomic DNA, activated cells with high expression could be over-represented, although the groups did not differ in activation or CD3 levels. Because small numbers of individuals were included in the HLA sub-analyses, any influence of HLA type on TCRB rearrangement was left unresolved. A moderate but significant shortening of TCRB CDR3 length was observed in type 1 diabetes patients in all four CD4+ subsets.

The entire amount of isolated RNA was reverse transcribed using the High Capacity cDNA Reverse Transcription Kit, so the sequenced TCRB transcripts were expressed ones. Naive, central memory and regulatory T cell samples underwent deep immunoSEQ sequencing, averaging roughly 3.3 million total reads per sample. Sorted cells were lysed in RLT buffer, and RNA was extracted using DNase-treated RNeasy Micro or Mini kits according to cell number. To prevent cross-contamination, every cell subset was processed on its own, while patient and healthy donor samples were processed together. The immunoSEQ multiplex PCR was used to amplify TCRB sequences from cDNA, generating 87-bp fragments that spanned the CDR3 region. Sequencing of the amplicons was performed on the Illumina HiSeq platform. Per the source publication's procedure: PCR bias was corrected computationally using synthetic template baselines, and reads within Hamming distance 2 were collapsed, with unmergeable singletons discarded. By aligning reads against IMGT, V, D and J genes, CDR3 length, and insertions or deletions at six rearrangement sites were assigned. Clonotype counts were normalized to sorted cell number within each subset before computing true diversity and Gini coefficients with the tcR R package. The overlap coefficient, calculated on TCRB nucleotide sequences, was used to quantify repertoire sharing. Drawn from immuneACCESS, this table holds only the in-frame rearrangements with V and J called that TCRdb kept. Clones are partly lost; checked studies trace under half to an unresolved V gene and leave the rest unexplained. That table supplies the V and J calls and clone size; D and trimming were determined from the DNA. Present in this sample are around 140,000 clones, 7% to 10% of which were seen just once. The leading ten clones occupy around 0.75% of the sample.

CDR1 SQVTM and CDR2 ANQGSEA were looked up in the germline V gene. The CDR3 spans 12 residues, from the cysteine through the phenylalanine. Only the CDR3 DNA stays, 36 bases, in frame from base 1. The junction carries 11 bases between V and J, which are trimmed by 4 bases and 8 bases respectively. Worth noting for this clone: It has no known antigen specificity. Per-nucleotide qualities are absent, and no much larger clonotype sits a single base away.

Each donor gave one peripheral blood draw, averaging approximately 110 mL, which was collected into heparinised tubes. A BD FACSAria II was used to sort naive, central memory, regulatory and stem cell-like memory CD4+ T cells with a panel that included CD45RO, CCR7, CD25, CD127, CD95 and CD27. A purity above 98% was achieved for all sorted populations. Right away, PBMCs were isolated by Lymphoprep density gradient centrifugation and were stained directly, with no culture step. So that batch effects would be minimized, each experiment stained and sorted samples in pairs, pairing one healthy donor with one patient.

The sample taken for sequencing was central memory CD4+ T cells from blood. The source of this sequence is a man in his thirties or forties with type 1 diabetes. The chain uses TRBV29-1 and TRBJ1-4; tentative D gene TRBD1, with 6 bases matching. The nucleotide sequence is TGCAGCGTTGGGGACATTCAAGAAAAACTGTTTTTT. It specifies CSVGDIQEKLFF.